Listed below are T cell receptor beta chains from one sample, sequenced in a study of T cell responses to AZD1222 COVID-19 vaccine. Sequencing used immunoSEQ multiplex PCR; TCRdb keeps in-frame clones, though not all of them. The sample holds roughly 80,000 clones; 90% are singletons and the top ten take 3.3%. The starting material was peripheral blood, obtained 28 days after the second AZD1222 dose. The receptor set was obtained from an adult who received the AZD1222 COVID-19 vaccine. Both conserved end residues are part of each CDR3. Each record gives: J gene, V gene, clone size, D gene, CDR3 DNA, CDR3 protein. D genes are given only for firm matches. Some rows mark clone size as missing; the rest say once, few, many or name a class of expanded clone.

J: TRBJ1-1
V: TRBV5-1
size: NA
D: NA
DNA: TGCGCCAGCAGCTTGGAAGGCAGGACGGGGCCTAACACTGAAGCTTTCTTT
CDR3: CASSLEGRTGPNTEAFF

J: TRBJ2-5
V: TRBV3-1/TRBV3-2
size: NA
D: NA
DNA: TGTGCCAGCAGCCAAGATCTCAAACGAGAGACCCAGTACTTC
CDR3: CASSQDLKRETQYF

J: TRBJ1-2
V: TRBV7-8
size: NA
D: TRBD1
DNA: TGTGCCAGCAGCTCGGGACAGGTCTATGGCTACACCTTC
CDR3: CASSSGQVYGYTF

J: TRBJ1-2
V: TRBV18
size: NA
D: TRBD1
DNA: TGTGCCAGCTCACAGGGGACAGGGGTCGGCTACACCTTC
CDR3: CASSQGTGVGYTF

J: TRBJ1-2
V: TRBV25-1
size: few
D: NA
DNA: TGTGCCAGCAGTGACGAAGGCCTTATCTATGGCTACACCTTC
CDR3: CASSDEGLIYGYTF

J: TRBJ1-6
V: TRBV7-3
size: NA
D: NA
DNA: TGTGCCAGCAGCCTAGCTATTAATTCACCCCTCCACTTT
CDR3: CASSLAINSPLHF

J: TRBJ1-2
V: TRBV5-1
size: NA
D: NA
DNA: TGCGCCAGCAGCAAAGGACAGCTCGACTATGGCTACACCTTC
CDR3: CASSKGQLDYGYTF

J: TRBJ1-5
V: TRBV7-9
size: few
D: NA
DNA: TGTGCCAGCAGCTCCATCGGGGGGGTTCAGCCCCAGCATTTT
CDR3: CASSSIGGVQPQHF

J: TRBJ2-7
V: TRBV20-1
size: NA
D: NA
DNA: TGCAGTGCTAGTTTAAGCTCCTACGAGCAGTACTTC
CDR3: CSASLSSYEQYF

J: TRBJ1-2
V: TRBV7-8
size: few
D: TRBD1
DNA: TGTGCCAGCAGCTCCAGAGACAGGGATGGCTACACCTTC
CDR3: CASSSRDRDGYTF